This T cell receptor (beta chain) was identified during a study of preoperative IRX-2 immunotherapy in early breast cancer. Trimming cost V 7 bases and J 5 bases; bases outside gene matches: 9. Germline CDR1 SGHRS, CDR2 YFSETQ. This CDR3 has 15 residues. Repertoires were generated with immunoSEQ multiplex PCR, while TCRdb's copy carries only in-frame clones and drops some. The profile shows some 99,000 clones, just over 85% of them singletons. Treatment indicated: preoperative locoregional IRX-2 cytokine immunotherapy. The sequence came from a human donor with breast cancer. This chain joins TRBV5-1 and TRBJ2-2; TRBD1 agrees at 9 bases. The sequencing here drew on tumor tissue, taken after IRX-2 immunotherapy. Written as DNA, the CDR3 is TGCGCCAGCGCAGCCGGGACAGGGTTGACCGGGGAGCTGTTTTTT. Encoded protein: CASAAGTGLTGELFF. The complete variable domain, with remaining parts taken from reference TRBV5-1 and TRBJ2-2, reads KAGVTQTPRYLIKTRGQQVTLSCSPISGHRSVSWYQQTPGQGLQFLFEYFSETQRNKGNFPGRFSGRQFSNSRSEMNVSTLELGDSALYLCASAAGTGLTGELFFGEGSRLTVL.